This TCR beta chain originates from a study of chemoradiotherapy in HPV16-positive cancers. Study context: Functional T-cell assays on a couple of HPV16-positive patients' cells defined candidate HPV-specific clones and common TCR motifs. General study results and limits: Candidate HPV-specific clones and E7-related TCR motifs grew in tumor during treatment.

Profiling relied on immunoSEQ multiplex PCR, and the TCRdb table lists in-frame clones only, not all of them. This sample yields roughly 28,000 clones, of which roughly nine tenths are seen a single time; roughly a fifth belongs to the top ten. The ends lost 0 bases at V and 0 bases at J; junction bases unmatched: 8. Germline V gene lookup returns CDR1 SGHVS and CDR2 FQNEAQ. The CDR3 contains 18 residues. Comment on this clone: Its antigen is undetermined.

V is TRBV7-8 and J is TRBJ2-1; 7 bases are shared with TRBD1. The TCR sequence derives from a human donor with HPV-associated anogenital cancer. Material: blood, obtained from a patient who underwent chemoradiotherapy. Here the CDR3 reads CASSLAGPGGSSYNEQFF. CDR3 DNA: TGTGCCAGCAGCTTAGCGGGCCCAGGGGGAAGCTCCTACAATGAGCAGTTCTTC.